The clone carrying this T cell receptor beta chain was seen many times. Its antigen is unidentified. CDR3 and TCR beta VDJ profiling relied on genomic DNA as the template. TCRdb used MiXCR to reprocess the reads, holding one entry per CDR3 protein. There are roughly 130,000 distinct CDR3 sequences in the sample; around 48% occur only once, and roughly 2.6% lies in the top ten. The entry originates in a study of CD8+CD57+ T cells in acquired aplastic anemia. Across the study: An average of roughly 3 ug of DNA was obtained from sorted CD4+ and CD8+ cells.

CDR1 SGHTA and CDR2 FQGTGA come from the germline V gene. The CDR3 is 13 residues long. V shed 5 bases and J shed 7 bases, with 12 bases lying between them. General study points: Between patients and controls, CD8+ Simpson's diversity did not vary significantly. The study identified about 30 CD8+ CDR3 sequences shared by patients and controls.

The TCR was taken from a human donor in good health, serving as a control. The rearrangement uses TRBV7-3 and TRBJ2-1, with D tentatively TRBD1 (5 bases). Specimen: sorted CD4+, CD8+, or CD8+CD57+ T cells (not recorded which) from PBMCs. The CDR3 nucleotides are TGTGCCAGCAGCGAGACAGTTACGAATGAGCAGTTCTTC. Its translation: CASSETVTNEQFF.